This TCR beta chain was found in a study of OX40 agonist ivuxolimab in advanced cancers. Whole-study results and caveats: With doses of 0.1-3.0 mg/kg, partial responders showed among the lowest clonal expansion. At 0.1 to 3.0 mg/kg and by week 6, clonal expansion occurred in CD4+ and CD8+ blood T cells.

Only one count was recorded for this clone. Its antigen is still unknown. Some clones are missing from TCRdb's copy, which holds only in-frame ones; the method was immunoSEQ multiplex PCR. The repertoire holds more than 50,000 clones, roughly 90% seen once, with 10% to 15% in the top ten. The receptor was isolated from an adult with an advanced solid tumor such as melanoma, head and neck, liver or kidney cancer. The sequencing used CD4+ or CD8+ T cells sorted from blood, collected in a trial of the OX40 agonist ivuxolimab.

The CDR3 DNA follows: TGCGCCAGCAGCCCACTGGGGGGGGGTTACAATGAGCAGTTCTTC. The encoded protein is CASSPLGGGYNEQFF. The chain recombines TRBV5-1 with TRBJ2-1; 7 positions agree with TRBD2. CDR3 length: 15 amino acids. J lost 4 bases, V lost 4 bases, and 8 bases had no gene match. Germline V gene data show CDR1 as SGHRS and CDR2 as YFSETQ.